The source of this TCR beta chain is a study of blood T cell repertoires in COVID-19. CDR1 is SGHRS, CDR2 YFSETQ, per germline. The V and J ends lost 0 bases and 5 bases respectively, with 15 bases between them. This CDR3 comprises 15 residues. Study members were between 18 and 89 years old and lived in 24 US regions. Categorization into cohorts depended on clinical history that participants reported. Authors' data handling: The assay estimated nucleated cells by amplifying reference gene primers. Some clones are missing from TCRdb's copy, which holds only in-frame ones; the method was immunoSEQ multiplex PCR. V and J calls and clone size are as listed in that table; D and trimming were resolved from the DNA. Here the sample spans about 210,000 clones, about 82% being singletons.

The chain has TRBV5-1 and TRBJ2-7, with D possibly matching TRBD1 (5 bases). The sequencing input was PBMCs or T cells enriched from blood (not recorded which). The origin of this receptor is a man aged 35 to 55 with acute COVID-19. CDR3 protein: CASSLEGRERHEQYF. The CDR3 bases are TGCGCCAGCAGCTTGGAGGGCAGGGAAAGGCACGAGCAGTACTTC.